The 18 T cell receptor beta chains given below trace back to one sample, sequenced in a study of OX40 agonist ivuxolimab in advanced cancers. Library generation was performed with the immunoSEQ multiplex PCR assay. TCRdb took this table from immuneACCESS and kept in-frame rearrangements with V and J called. Such tables lack part of the clones; where checked against another copy, unresolved V genes explain under half of the gap, and the rest is unexplained. The sample profile shows tens of thousands of clones; 85% to 90% of them were found once. The ten largest make up about 50% of the sample. The source material was CD4+ or CD8+ T cells sorted from blood, sampled in a trial of the OX40 agonist ivuxolimab. These receptors all stem from an adult with an advanced solid tumor such as melanoma, head and neck, liver or kidney cancer.

Details on this clone: At one end the junction does not follow the germline gene, possibly because of a read error. This rearrangement joins TRBV5-3 to TRBJ2-7; TRBD2 might be the D (5 bases). TRBV5-3 carries the ORF label, with uncertain function. This CDR3 has 15 residues. CDR3: CASSQDWYGTYEQYF. The CDR3 DNA reads as TGCGCCAGCAGCCAAGATTGGTACGGGACCTACGAGCAGTACTTC.

This clone was observed a single time. This sequence joins TRBV6-1 and TRBJ2-7; TRBD2 aligns across 12 bases. Unmatched junction bases numbered 4, after V lost 4 bases and J lost 0 bases. Germline V CDR1 and CDR2: MNHNS, SASEGT. The CDR3 length is 16 residues. This CDR3 reads CASSAGLAGSSYEQYF. CDR3 nucleotides: TGTGCCAGCAGTGCAGGACTAGCGGGGTCCTCCTACGAGCAGTACTTC.

The V gene is TRBV4-1, the J gene TRBJ1-5, with 7 nucleotides matching TRBD1. V was pared by 4 bases and J by 4 bases, with 10 bases of the junction left unmatched. This CDR3 is 16 amino acids long. Looked up from germline, CDR1 is MGHRA and CDR2 is YSYEKL. The CDR3 is CASSPGPPGGNQPQHF. DNA for the CDR3: TGCGCCAGCAGCCCTGGGCCCCCAGGGGGTAATCAGCCCCAGCATTTT.

The V call is TRBV19, the J call TRBJ1-2; the D is unclear. From germline, CDR1 is LNHDA and CDR2 SQIVND (reference sequence). The CDR3 spans 14 residues. The V end was cut by 0 bases, the J end by 6 bases, with 11 bases between. CDR3: CASSIDGGFNGYTF. Here the CDR3 DNA reads TGTGCCAGTAGTATAGATGGAGGGTTCAATGGCTACACCTTC.

This chain uses TRBV4-1 with TRBJ2-6, with no clear D. V was trimmed by 4 bases and J by 2 bases, leaving 3 bases between them. Germline values: CDR1 MGHRA, CDR2 YSYEKL. There are 13 residues in the CDR3. The DNA for the CDR3 is TGCGCCAGCAGCCTCACTGGGGCCAACGTCCTGACTTTC. As protein: CASSLTGANVLTF.

The table lists this clone with a few counts. The chain couples TRBV7-9 to TRBJ1-2; D gene uncertain. The germline gives CDR1 SEHNR, CDR2 FQNEAQ (reference sequence). CDR3 length: 16 residues. Trimming removed 4 bases from V and 2 bases from J, with 17 bases in between. The CDR3, as DNA: TGTGCCAGCAGCTCCGGGGTTGGGTTGGAGAACTATGGCTACACCTTC. Translated, it gives CASSSGVGLENYGYTF.

The chain has TRBV7-7 and TRBJ1-4; no firm D call. V lost 0 bases, J lost 7 bases, and 6 bases lay in between. Per germline, CDR1 SSHAT and CDR2 FNYEAQ (reference sequence). The CDR3 is made up of 13 amino acids. This CDR3 reads CASSLAGSEKLFF. The CDR3 coding sequence is TGTGCCAGCAGCTTAGCGGGGTCTGAAAAACTGTTTTTT.

J is TRBJ2-1 and V is TRBV9; D possibly corresponds to TRBD1 (5 bases). The germline gives CDR1 SGDLS, CDR2 YYNGEE. This CDR3 contains 15 residues. V was cut by 3 bases and J by 4 bases, with 14 bases left in between. In DNA form, the CDR3 reads TGTGCCAGCAGCGAAGGGGATATACGTTACAATGAGCAGTTCTTC. This codes for CASSEGDIRYNEQFF.

The rearrangement uses TRBV5-1 and TRBJ2-7; 11 nucleotides line up with TRBD1. CDR1 and CDR2 (germline): SGHRS, YFSETQ. With V trimmed by 4 bases and J by 3 bases, 3 bases remained unmatched. CDR3 length equals 14 residues. CDR3 sequence reads: CASSQGTGGYEQYF. Written as DNA, the CDR3 is TGCGCCAGCAGCCAAGGGACAGGGGGCTACGAGCAGTACTTC.

V is TRBV9 and J is TRBJ2-2; D unresolved. The CDR3 covers 12 residues. The V and J ends lost 3 bases and 3 bases respectively, with 3 bases between them. Germline lookup yields CDR1 SGDLS and CDR2 YYNGEE. The CDR3 loop reads CASSEDTGELFF. CDR3 bases: TGTGCCAGCAGCGAGGACACCGGGGAGCTGTTTTTT.

V and J are TRBV11-2 and TRBJ2-7; D is perhaps TRBD1 (5 bases). Germline V CDR1 and CDR2: SGHAT, FQNNGV. This CDR3 has 13 amino acids. The V and J ends lost 1 base and 3 bases respectively, with 7 bases between them. CDR3 sequence reads: CASSLVRDYEQYF. The CDR3 nucleotides are TGTGCCAGCAGCTTAGTCAGGGACTACGAGCAGTACTTC.

The V and J genes are TRBV27 and TRBJ2-4, with 7 bases aligning to TRBD1. This CDR3 spans 13 amino acids. CDR1 is MNHEY, CDR2 SMNVEV, per germline (reference sequence). J was trimmed by 6 bases and V by 5 bases; bases with no gene match: 4. CDR3 sequence reads: CASSVGQRNIQYF. The CDR3 DNA sequence: TGTGCCAGCAGTGTGGGACAGAGAAACATTCAGTACTTC.

V gene TRBV9 combines with J gene TRBJ1-1, with D possibly matching TRBD1 (6 bases). The germline gives CDR1 SGDLS, CDR2 YYNGEE. V was pared by 2 bases and J by 0 bases, with 8 bases between. CDR3 length: 14 residues. CDR3 bases: TGTGCCAGCAGCGTCACAGGGTTGAACACTGAAGCTTTCTTT. Amino acids: CASSVTGLNTEAFF.

V and J are TRBV7-7 and TRBJ2-7; D is undetermined. Trimming pared 3 bases from V and 7 bases from J, leaving 16 bases between. The germline V gene has CDR1 SSHAT and CDR2 FNYEAQ (reference sequence). The CDR3 is 14 amino acids. The CDR3, as DNA: TGTGCCAGCAGCTTTAGTCTACTCGAAGGGGAGCAGTACTTC. Its protein product is CASSFSLLEGEQYF.

The chain combines TRBV14 with TRBJ2-7, with D unresolved. V was cut by 2 bases and J by 3 bases, with 11 bases left in between. Germline lookup yields CDR1 SGHDN and CDR2 FVKESK. This CDR3 comprises 14 residues. CDR3 residues: CASSQLGVGYEQYF. The DNA for the CDR3 is TGTGCCAGCAGCCAACTAGGAGTTGGCTACGAGCAGTACTTC.

V gene TRBV5-6 combines with J gene TRBJ1-5, with D perhaps matching TRBD1 (5 bases). Trimming took 0 bases from V and 0 from J, leaving 13 bases between them. This CDR3 has 17 amino acids. Germline CDR1 reads SGHDT; CDR2 reads YYEEEE. As DNA, the CDR3 is TGTGCCAGCAGCTTGGCCCAGGGCCCGTATAGCAATCAGCCCCAGCATTTT. Its protein product is CASSLAQGPYSNQPQHF.

This clone has more than one count but fewer than ten. V and J are TRBV4-2 and TRBJ1-1; a weak D match, TRBD1 (6 bases). The CDR3 loop spans 16 amino acids. Trimming removed 0 bases from V and 0 bases from J, with 11 bases in between. Germline lookup yields CDR1 LGHNA and CDR2 YNFKEQ. CDR3 sequence reads: CASSQEPGAMNTEAFF. The CDR3 nucleotides read TGTGCCAGCAGCCAAGAACCGGGGGCCATGAACACTGAAGCTTTCTTT.

The chain couples TRBV7-9 to TRBJ1-2; 7 bases fit TRBD1. Trimming took 5 bases from V and 4 from J; bases not matched to a gene: 10. Germline V gene sequence: CDR1 SEHNR, CDR2 FQNEAQ (reference sequence). CDR3 length: 15 residues. CDR3 sequence: CASSPVQGIVYGYTF. CDR3 in DNA: TGTGCCAGCAGCCCAGTACAGGGGATCGTCTATGGCTACACCTTC.